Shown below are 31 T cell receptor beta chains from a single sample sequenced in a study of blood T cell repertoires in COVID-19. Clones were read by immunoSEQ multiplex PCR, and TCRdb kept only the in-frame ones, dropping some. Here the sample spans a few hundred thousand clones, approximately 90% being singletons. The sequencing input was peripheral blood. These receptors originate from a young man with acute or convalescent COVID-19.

The CDR3 here is CASSFVWGDSPLHF. CDR3 nucleotides: TGTGCCAGCAGCTTCGTCTGGGGGGACTCACCCCTCCACTTT. The chain carries TRBV7-2 and TRBJ1-6; TRBD1 might be the D (5 bases). Trimming stripped 3 bases from V and 10 bases from J, with 13 bases between. Germline assignment: CDR1 SGHTA and CDR2 FQGNSA. CDR3 length: 14 amino acids.

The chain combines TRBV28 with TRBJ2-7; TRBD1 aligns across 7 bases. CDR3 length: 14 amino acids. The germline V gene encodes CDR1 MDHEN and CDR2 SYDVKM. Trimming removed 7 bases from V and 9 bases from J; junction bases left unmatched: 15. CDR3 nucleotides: TGTGCCAGCAATTCCGGGACAGCCACAGTCCCGCAGTACTTC. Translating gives CASNSGTATVPQYF. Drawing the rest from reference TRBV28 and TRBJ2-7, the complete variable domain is DVKVTQSSRYLVKRTGEKVFLECVQDMDHENMFWYRQDPGLGLRLIYFSYDVKMKEKGDIPEGYSVSREKKERFSLILESASTNQTSMYLCASNSGTATVPQYFGPGTRLTVT.

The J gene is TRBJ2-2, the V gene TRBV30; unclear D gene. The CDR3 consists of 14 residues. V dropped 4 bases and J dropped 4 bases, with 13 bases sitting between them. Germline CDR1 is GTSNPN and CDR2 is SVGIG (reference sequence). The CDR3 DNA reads TGTGCCTGGACGGAGTTACGCCTCACCGGGGAGCTGTTTTTT. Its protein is CAWTELRLTGELFF.

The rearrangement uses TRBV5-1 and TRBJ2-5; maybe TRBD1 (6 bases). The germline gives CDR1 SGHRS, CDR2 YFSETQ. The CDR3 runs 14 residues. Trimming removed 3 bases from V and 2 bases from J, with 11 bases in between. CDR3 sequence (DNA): TGCGCCAGCAGCTCCGGACAGATACAAGAGACCCAGTACTTC. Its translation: CASSSGQIQETQYF.

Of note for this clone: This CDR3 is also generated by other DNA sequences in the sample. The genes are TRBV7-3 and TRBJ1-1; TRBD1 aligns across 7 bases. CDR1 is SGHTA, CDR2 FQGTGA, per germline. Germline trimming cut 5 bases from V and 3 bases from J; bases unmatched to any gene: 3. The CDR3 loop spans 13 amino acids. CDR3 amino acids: CASSPDRDTEAFF. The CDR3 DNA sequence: TGTGCCAGCAGCCCCGACAGGGACACTGAAGCTTTCTTT.

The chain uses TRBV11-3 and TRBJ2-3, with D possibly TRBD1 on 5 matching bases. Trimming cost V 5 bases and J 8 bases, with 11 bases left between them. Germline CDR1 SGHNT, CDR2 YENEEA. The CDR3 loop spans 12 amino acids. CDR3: CASSQGQGTQYF. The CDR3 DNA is TGTGCCAGCAGCCAGGGTCAGGGTACGCAGTATTTT.

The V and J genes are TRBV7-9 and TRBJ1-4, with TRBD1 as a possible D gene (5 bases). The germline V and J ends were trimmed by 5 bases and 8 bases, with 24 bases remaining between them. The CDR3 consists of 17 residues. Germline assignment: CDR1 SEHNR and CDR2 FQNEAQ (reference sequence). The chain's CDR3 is CASSPRKTGGKDEKLFF. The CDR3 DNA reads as TGTGCCAGCAGCCCTAGGAAAACCGGGGGTAAGGACGAAAAACTGTTTTTT.

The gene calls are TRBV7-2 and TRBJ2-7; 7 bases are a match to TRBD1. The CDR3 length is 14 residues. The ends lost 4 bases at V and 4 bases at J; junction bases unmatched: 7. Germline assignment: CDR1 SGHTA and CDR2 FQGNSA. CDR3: CASSSRQGPYEQYF. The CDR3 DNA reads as TGTGCCAGCAGCTCTCGACAGGGACCATACGAGCAGTACTTC. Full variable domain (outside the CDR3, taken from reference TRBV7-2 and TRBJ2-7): GAGVSQSPSNKVTEKGKDVELRCDPISGHTALYWYRQSLGQGLEFLIYFQGNSAPDKSGLPSDRFSAERTGGSVSTLTIQRTQQEDSAVYLCASSSRQGPYEQYFGPGTRLTVT.

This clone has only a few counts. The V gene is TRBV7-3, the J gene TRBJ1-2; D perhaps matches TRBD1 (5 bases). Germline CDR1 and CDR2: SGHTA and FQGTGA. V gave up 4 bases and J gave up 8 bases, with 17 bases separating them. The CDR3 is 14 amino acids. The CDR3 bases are TGTGCCAGCAGCTCCGGGTCAGGGTTGAGCGGCTACACCTTC. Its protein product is CASSSGSGLSGYTF.

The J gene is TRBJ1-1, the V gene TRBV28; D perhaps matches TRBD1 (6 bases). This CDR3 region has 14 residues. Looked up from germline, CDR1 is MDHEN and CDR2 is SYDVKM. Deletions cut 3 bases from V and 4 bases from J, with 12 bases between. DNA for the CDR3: TGTGCCAGCAGTTTCGGGAGGGGGATCACTGAAGCTTTCTTT. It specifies CASSFGRGITEAFF.

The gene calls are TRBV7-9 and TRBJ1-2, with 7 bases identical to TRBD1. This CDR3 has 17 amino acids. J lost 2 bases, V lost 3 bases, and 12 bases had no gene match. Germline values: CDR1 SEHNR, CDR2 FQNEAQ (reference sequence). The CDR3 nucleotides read TGTGCCAGCAGCTTTCTCAAGACAGGGCCGACGAACTATGGCTACACCTTC. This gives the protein CASSFLKTGPTNYGYTF.

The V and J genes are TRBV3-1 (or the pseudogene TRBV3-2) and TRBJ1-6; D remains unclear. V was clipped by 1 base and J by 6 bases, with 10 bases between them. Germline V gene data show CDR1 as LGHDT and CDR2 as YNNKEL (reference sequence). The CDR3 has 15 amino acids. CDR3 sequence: CASSQVYQSNSPLHF. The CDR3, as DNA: TGTGCCAGCAGCCAAGTTTACCAGTCTAATTCACCCCTCCACTTT.

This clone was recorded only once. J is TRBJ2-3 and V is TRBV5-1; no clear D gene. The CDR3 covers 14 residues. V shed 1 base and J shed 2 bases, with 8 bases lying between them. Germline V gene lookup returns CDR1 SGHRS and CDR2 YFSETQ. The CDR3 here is CASSLTVTTDTQYF. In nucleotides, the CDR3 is TGCGCCAGCAGCTTGACTGTCACCACAGATACGCAGTATTTT.

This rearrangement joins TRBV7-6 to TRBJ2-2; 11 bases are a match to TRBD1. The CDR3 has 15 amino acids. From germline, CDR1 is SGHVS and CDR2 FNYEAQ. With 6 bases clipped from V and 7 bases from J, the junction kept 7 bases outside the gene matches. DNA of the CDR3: TGTGCCAGCAGGGACAGGGGGCGGTCCGGCGGGGAGCTGTTTTTT. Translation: CASRDRGRSGGELFF.

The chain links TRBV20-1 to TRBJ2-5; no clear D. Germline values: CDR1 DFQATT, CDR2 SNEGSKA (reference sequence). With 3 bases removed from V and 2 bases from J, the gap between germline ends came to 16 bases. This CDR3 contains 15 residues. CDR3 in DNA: TGCAGTGCTAGTGCGGCGGTGCAGCCGCAAGAGACCCAGTACTTC. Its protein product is CSASAAVQPQETQYF.

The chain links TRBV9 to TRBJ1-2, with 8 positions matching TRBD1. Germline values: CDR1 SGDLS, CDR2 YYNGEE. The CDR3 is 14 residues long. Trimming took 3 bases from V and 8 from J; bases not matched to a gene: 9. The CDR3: CASSEGDRGEGYTF. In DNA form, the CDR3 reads TGTGCCAGCAGCGAGGGAGACAGGGGCGAGGGCTACACCTTC.

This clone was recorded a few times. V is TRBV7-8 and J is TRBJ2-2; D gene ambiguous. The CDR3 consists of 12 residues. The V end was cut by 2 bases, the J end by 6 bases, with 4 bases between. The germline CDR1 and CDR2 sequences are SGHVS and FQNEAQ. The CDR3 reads CASSLRAGELFF. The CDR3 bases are TGTGCCAGCAGCTTAAGAGCCGGGGAGCTGTTTTTT.

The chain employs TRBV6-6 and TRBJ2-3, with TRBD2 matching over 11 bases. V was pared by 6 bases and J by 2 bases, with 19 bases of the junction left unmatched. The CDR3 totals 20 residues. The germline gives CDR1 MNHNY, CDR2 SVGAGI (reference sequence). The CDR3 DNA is TGTGCCAGCAGCCGAGGGGGAACTAGCGGGGGCTGGCGGTTCACAGATACGCAGTATTTT. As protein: CASSRGGTSGGWRFTDTQYF.

CDR3 bases: TGTGCCAGCAGCTGGAGATACTCTGGAAACACCATATATTTT. Translating it yields CASSWRYSGNTIYF. The genes are TRBV7-2 and TRBJ1-3; D not certain. CDR1 is SGHTA, CDR2 FQGNSA, per germline. Trimming left V 4 bases short and J 0 bases short, with 7 bases between. This CDR3 contains 14 residues.

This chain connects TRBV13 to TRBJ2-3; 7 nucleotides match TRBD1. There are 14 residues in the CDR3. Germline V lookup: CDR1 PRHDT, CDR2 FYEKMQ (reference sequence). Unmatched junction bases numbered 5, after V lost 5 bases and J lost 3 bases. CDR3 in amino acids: CASSAGTETDTQYF. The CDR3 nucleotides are TGTGCCAGCAGCGCCGGGACAGAAACAGATACGCAGTATTTT.

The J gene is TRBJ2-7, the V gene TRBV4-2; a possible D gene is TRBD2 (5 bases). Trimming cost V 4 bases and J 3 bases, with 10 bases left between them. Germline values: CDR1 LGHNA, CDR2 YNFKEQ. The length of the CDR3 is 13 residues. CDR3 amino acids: CASSRGGIYEQYF. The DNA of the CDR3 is TGTGCCAGCAGCCGCGGAGGTATCTACGAGCAGTACTTC.

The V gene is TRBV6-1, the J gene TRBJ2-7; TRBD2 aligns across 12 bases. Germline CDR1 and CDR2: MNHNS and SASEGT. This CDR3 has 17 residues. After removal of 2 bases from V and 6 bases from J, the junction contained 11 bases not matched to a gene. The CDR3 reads CASSELRLAGVLGEQYF. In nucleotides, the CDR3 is TGTGCCAGCAGTGAATTAAGACTAGCGGGAGTTTTGGGCGAGCAGTACTTC.

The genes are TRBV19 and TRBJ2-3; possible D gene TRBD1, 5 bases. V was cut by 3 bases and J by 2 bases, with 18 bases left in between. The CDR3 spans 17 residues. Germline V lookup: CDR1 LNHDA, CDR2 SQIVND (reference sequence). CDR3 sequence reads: CASSILGALSSTDTQYF. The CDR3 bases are TGTGCCAGTAGTATTTTAGGGGCCCTGTCCTCCACAGATACGCAGTATTTT.

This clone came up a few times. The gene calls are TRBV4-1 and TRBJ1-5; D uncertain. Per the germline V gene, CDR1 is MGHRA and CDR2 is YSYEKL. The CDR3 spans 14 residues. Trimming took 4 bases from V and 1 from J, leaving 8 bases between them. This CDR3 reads CASSLAGSNQPQHF. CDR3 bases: TGCGCCAGCAGCCTCGCCGGGAGCAATCAGCCCCAGCATTTT.

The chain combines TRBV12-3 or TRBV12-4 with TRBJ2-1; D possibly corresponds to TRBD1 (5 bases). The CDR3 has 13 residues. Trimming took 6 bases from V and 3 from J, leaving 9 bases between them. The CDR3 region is CASSETDYNEQFF. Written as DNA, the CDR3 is TGTGCCAGCAGCGAGACAGACTACAATGAGCAGTTCTTC.

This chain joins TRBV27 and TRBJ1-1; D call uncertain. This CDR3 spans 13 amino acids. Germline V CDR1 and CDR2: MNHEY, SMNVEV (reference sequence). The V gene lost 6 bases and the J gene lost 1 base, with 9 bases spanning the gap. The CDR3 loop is CASSNSGNTEAFF. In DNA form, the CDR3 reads TGTGCCAGCAGCAACAGTGGGAACACTGAAGCTTTCTTT.

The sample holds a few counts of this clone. In DNA, the CDR3 is TGTGCCAGCAGTGACGGGGCAGAAGATACGCAGTATTTT. Its protein is CASSDGAEDTQYF. The rearrangement links TRBV6-4 to TRBJ2-3; D is perhaps TRBD1 (5 bases). Germline V gene lookup returns CDR1 MRHNA and CDR2 SNTAGT. The CDR3 has 13 amino acids. V was trimmed by 2 bases and J by 5 bases, leaving 8 bases between them.

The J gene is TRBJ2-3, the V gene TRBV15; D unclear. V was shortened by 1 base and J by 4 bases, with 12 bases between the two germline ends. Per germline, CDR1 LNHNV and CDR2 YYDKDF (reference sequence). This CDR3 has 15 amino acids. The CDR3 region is CATSRGAEVADTQYF. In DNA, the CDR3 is TGTGCCACCAGCAGAGGTGCAGAGGTGGCAGATACGCAGTATTTT.

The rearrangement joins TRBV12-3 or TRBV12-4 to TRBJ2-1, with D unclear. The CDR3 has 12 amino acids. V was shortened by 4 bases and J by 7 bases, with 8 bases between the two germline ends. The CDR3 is CASSSSGNEQFF. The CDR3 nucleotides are TGTGCCAGCAGTTCCTCAGGTAATGAGCAGTTCTTC.

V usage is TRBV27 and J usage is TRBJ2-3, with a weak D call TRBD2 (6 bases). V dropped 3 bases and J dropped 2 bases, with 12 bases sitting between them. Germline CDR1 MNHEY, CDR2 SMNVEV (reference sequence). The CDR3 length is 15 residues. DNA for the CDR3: TGTGCCAGCAGTTTTCGGCGGGGAGTCACAGATACGCAGTATTTT. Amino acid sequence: CASSFRRGVTDTQYF.

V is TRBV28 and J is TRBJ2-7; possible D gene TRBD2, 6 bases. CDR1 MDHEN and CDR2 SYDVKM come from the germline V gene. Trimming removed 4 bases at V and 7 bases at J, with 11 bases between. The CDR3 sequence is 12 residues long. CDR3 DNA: TGTGCCAGCAGTTCTCTAGCGCGGGAGCAGTACTTC. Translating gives CASSSLAREQYF.